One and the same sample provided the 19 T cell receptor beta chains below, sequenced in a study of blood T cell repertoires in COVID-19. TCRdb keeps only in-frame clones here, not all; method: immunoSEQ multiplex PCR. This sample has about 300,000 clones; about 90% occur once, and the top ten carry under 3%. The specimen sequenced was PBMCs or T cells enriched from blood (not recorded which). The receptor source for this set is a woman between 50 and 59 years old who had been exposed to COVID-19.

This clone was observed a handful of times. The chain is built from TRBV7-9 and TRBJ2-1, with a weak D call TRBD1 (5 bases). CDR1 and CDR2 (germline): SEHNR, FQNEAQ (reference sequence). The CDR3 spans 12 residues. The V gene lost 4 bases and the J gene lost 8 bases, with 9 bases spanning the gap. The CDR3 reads CASSSRVYEQFF. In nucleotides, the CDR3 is TGTGCCAGCAGCTCCAGGGTCTATGAGCAGTTCTTC.

The CDR3 loop reads CASSILAGDNQPQHF. The CDR3 coding sequence is TGTGCCAGTAGTATACTGGCAGGGGACAATCAGCCCCAGCATTTT. The chain links TRBV19 to TRBJ1-5; D might be TRBD1 (6 bases). Looked up from germline, CDR1 is LNHDA and CDR2 is SQIVND (reference sequence). The CDR3 consists of 15 residues. V lost 2 bases and J 3 bases, leaving 11 bases between the germline ends.

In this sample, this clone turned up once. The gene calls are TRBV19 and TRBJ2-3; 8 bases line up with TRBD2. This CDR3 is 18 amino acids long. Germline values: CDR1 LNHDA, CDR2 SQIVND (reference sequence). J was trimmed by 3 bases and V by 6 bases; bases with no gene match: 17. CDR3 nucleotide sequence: TGTGCCAGTAGCCTTTCCTCGGAGGCCGCTAGCGGGACAGATACGCAGTATTTT. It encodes CASSLSSEAASGTDTQYF.

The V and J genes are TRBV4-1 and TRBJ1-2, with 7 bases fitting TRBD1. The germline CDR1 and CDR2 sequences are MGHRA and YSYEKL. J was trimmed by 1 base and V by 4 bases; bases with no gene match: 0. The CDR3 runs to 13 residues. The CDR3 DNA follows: TGCGCCAGCAGCCGGGACAGTAACTATGGCTACACCTTC. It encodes CASSRDSNYGYTF.

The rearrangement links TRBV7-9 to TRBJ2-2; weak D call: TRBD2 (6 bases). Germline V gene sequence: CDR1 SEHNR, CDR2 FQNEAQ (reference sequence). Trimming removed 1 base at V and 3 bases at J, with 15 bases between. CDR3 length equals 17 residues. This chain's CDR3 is CASSLDPVGDYTGELFF. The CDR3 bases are TGTGCCAGCAGCTTAGATCCGGTAGGGGACTACACCGGGGAGCTGTTTTTT.

The CDR3: CASALAEYNEQFF. The CDR3 bases are TGTGCCTCAGCGTTAGCGGAGTACAATGAGCAGTTCTTC. The genes are TRBV6-5 and TRBJ2-1; perhaps TRBD2 as D (6 bases). Trimming pared 11 bases from V and 4 bases from J, leaving 15 bases between. Germline V CDR1 and CDR2: MNHEY, SVGAGI. The CDR3 loop spans 13 amino acids.

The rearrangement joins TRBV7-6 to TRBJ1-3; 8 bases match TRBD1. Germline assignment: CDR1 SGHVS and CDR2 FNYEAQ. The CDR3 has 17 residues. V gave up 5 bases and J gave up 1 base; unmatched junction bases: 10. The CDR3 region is CASSTRQGRGSGNTIYF. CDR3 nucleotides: TGTGCCAGCAGCACCAGACAGGGGAGGGGGTCTGGAAACACCATATATTTT.

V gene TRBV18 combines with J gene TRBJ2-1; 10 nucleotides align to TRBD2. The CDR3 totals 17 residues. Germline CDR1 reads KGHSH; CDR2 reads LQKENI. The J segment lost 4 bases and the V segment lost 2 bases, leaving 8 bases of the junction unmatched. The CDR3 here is CASSPGAGGRIYNEQFF. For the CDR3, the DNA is TGTGCCAGCTCACCAGGAGCGGGGGGGCGTATTTACAATGAGCAGTTCTTC.

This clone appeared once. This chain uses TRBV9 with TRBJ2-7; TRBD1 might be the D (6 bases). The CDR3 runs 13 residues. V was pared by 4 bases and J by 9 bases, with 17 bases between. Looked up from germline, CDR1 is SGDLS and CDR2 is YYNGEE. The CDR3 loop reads CASSPRTEQGQYF. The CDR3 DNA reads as TGTGCCAGCAGCCCGCGGACAGAACAAGGGCAGTACTTC.

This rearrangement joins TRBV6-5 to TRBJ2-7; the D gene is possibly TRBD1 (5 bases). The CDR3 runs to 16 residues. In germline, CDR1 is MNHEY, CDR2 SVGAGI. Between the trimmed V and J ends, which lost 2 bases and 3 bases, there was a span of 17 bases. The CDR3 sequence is CASSYALRQGSYEQYF. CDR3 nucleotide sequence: TGTGCCAGCAGTTACGCCCTCCGGCAGGGTAGCTACGAGCAGTACTTC.

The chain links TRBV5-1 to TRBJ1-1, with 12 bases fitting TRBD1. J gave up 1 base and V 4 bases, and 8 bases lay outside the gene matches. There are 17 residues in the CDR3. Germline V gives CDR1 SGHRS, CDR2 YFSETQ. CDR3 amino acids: CASSPRDRGPENTEAFF. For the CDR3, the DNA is TGCGCCAGCAGCCCGAGGGACAGGGGGCCTGAGAACACTGAAGCTTTCTTT.

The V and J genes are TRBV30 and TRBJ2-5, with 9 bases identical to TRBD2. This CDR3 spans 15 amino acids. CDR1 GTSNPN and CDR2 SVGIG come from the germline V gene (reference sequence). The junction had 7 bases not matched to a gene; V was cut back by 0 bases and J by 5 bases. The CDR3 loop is CAWSVRLAGSETQYF. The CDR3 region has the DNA TGTGCCTGGAGTGTACGGCTAGCGGGAAGCGAGACCCAGTACTTC.

The CDR3 DNA reads TGTGCCAGTAGTACCCGGACAGCCCCGAACACTGAAGCTTTCTTT. It translates to CASSTRTAPNTEAFF. The rearrangement joins TRBV19 to TRBJ1-1, with D maybe TRBD1 (6 bases). The CDR3 consists of 15 residues. CDR1 is LNHDA, CDR2 SQIVND, per germline (reference sequence). V lost 4 bases and J 1 base, leaving 13 bases between the germline ends.

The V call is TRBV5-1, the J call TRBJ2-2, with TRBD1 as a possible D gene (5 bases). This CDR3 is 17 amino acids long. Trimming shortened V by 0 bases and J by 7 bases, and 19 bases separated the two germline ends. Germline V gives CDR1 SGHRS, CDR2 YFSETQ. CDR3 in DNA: TGCGCCAGCAGCTTGGAACCGCTTGCAGGGTTTGACGGGGAGCTGTTTTTT. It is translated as CASSLEPLAGFDGELFF.

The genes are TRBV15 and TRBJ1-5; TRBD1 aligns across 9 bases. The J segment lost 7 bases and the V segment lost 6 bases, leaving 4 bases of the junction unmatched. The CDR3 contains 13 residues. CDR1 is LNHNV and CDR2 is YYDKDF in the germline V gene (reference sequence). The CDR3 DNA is TGTGCCACCAGTATGGACAGGGGCCAGCCCCAGCATTTT. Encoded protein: CATSMDRGQPQHF.

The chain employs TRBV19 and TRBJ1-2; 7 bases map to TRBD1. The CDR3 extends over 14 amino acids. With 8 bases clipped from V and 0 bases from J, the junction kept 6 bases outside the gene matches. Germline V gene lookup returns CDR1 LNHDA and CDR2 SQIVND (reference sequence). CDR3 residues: CASSRDRANYGYTF. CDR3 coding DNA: TGTGCCAGTTCGAGGGACAGAGCTAACTATGGCTACACCTTC. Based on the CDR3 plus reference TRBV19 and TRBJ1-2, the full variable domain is DGGITQSPKYLFRKEGQNVTLSCEQNLNHDAMYWYRQDPGQGLRLIYYSQIVNDFQKGDIAEGYSVSREKKESFPLTVTSAQKNPTAFYLCASSRDRANYGYTFGSGTRLTVV.

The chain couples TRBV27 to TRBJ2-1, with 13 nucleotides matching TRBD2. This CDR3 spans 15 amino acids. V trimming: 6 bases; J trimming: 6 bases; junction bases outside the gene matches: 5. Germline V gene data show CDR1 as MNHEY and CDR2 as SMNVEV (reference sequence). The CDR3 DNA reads TGTGCCAGCAGGGGACTAGCGGGGAGGGGCAATGAGCAGTTCTTC. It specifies CASRGLAGRGNEQFF.

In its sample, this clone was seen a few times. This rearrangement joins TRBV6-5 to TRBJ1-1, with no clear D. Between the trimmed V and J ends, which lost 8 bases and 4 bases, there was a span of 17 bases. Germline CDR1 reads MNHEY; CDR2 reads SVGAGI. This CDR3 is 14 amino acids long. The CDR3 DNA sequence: TGTGCCAGCTCGGGATGGGCGTCTGGCACTGAAGCTTTCTTT. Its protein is CASSGWASGTEAFF.

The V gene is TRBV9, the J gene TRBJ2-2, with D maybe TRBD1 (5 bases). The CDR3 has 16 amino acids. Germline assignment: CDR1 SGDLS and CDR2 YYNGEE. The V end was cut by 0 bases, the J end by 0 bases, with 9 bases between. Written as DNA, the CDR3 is TGTGCCAGCAGCGTAGCGGCAGGGCCGAACACCGGGGAGCTGTTTTTT. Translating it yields CASSVAAGPNTGELFF.